This T cell receptor beta chain appears in the sequencing data of a study of blood T cell repertoires in COVID-19. In the study overall: Both acute and convalescent COVID-19 samples were obtained from the United States, Italy and Spain.

Recruitment covered about two dozen US areas and drew participants whose ages spanned roughly 18 to 95 years. Cohort allocation depended upon clinical history that participants reported. Original analysis: Estimates of nucleated cell counts were drawn from the amplification of reference gene primers. The assay was immunoSEQ multiplex PCR, and TCRdb's table has in-frame clones only and misses some. The D gene and trimming were derived from the DNA, and the V and J assignments and clone size from that table. The sample contains hundreds of thousands of clones, 65% to 90% of which appear only once. The V gene lost 3 bases and the J gene lost 3 bases, with 9 bases spanning the gap. CDR1 and CDR2 from the germline V gene are ENHRY and SYGVKD. The CDR3 sequence is 14 residues long. This clone came up a few times.

Sequencing used PBMCs or T cells enriched from blood (not recorded which). The clonotype was recovered from a woman aged 40-49 years with acute COVID-19. This chain links TRBV10-3 with TRBJ1-5, with D hard to call. CDR3 sequence (DNA): TGTGCCATCAGTGATTCACAGACCAATCAGCCCCAGCATTTT. It specifies CAISDSQTNQPQHF.